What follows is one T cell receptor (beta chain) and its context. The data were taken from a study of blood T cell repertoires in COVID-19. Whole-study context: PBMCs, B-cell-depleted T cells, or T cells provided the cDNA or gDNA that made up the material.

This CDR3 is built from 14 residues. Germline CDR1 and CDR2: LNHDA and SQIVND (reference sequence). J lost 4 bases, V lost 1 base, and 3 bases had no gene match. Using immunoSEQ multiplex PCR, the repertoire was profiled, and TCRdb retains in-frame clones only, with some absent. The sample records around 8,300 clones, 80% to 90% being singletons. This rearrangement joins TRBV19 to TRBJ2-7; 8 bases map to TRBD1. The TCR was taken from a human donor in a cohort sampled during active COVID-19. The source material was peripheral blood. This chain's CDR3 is CASSIGQGSYEQYF. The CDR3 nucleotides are TGTGCCAGTAGTATAGGACAGGGGTCTTACGAGCAGTACTTC.